This T cell receptor beta chain came from a study of shared clonotypes between healthy human individuals. Study outcomes and limitations: Apart from blood, nothing was sampled; tissue repertoires likely differ.

Trimming pared 4 bases from V and 0 bases from J, leaving 6 bases between. The CDR3 consists of 14 residues. Germline V gives CDR1 SNHLY, CDR2 FYNNEI. This clone was seen a few times. Its target is unknown. Produced via immunoSEQ multiplex PCR; TCRdb's table is partial and in-frame only. The sample lists roughly 760,000 clones; approximately 79% were seen once. This receptor was taken from a woman aged 25 to 39 in good health. Sequenced sample: memory CD4+ T cells sorted from blood. Sample subset: CD45RA-negative fraction. The chain carries TRBV2 and TRBJ2-2; D is uncertain. The CDR3 sequence is CASSVQSNTGELFF. In DNA form, the CDR3 reads TGTGCCAGCAGTGTTCAGTCGAACACCGGGGAGCTGTTTTTT.